What follows describes a single T cell receptor (beta chain). Related graft donors supplied nonmyeloablative bone marrow transplants, and mixed chimerism was transient. CD4+CD25+CD127- Tregs, CD4+CD25- non-Tregs, CD4 and CD8 cells were sorted. CDR3 size: 15 residues. Trimming shortened V by 1 base and J by 4 bases, and 11 bases separated the two germline ends. Germline V gene lookup returns CDR1 SGHTA and CDR2 FQGTGA. Method: immunoSEQ multiplex PCR; TCRdb's copy keeps in-frame clones and lacks some. Of more than 70,000 clones in the sample, 91% were seen once. This specimen belongs to a study of Tregs in tolerant kidney transplant recipients.

The sample in question was CD4+ T cells from blood (PBMCs), obtained 24 months after the transplant. This chain uses TRBV7-3 with TRBJ2-1, with D possibly TRBD1 on 5 matching bases. This sequence was found in a human patient who received a combined kidney and bone marrow transplant. Among the T cells, some may be from the graft donor. CDR3 coding DNA: TGTGCCAGCAGCTTAAGGCAGGGCCTATACAATGAGCAGTTCTTC. It yields the protein CASSLRQGLYNEQFF.